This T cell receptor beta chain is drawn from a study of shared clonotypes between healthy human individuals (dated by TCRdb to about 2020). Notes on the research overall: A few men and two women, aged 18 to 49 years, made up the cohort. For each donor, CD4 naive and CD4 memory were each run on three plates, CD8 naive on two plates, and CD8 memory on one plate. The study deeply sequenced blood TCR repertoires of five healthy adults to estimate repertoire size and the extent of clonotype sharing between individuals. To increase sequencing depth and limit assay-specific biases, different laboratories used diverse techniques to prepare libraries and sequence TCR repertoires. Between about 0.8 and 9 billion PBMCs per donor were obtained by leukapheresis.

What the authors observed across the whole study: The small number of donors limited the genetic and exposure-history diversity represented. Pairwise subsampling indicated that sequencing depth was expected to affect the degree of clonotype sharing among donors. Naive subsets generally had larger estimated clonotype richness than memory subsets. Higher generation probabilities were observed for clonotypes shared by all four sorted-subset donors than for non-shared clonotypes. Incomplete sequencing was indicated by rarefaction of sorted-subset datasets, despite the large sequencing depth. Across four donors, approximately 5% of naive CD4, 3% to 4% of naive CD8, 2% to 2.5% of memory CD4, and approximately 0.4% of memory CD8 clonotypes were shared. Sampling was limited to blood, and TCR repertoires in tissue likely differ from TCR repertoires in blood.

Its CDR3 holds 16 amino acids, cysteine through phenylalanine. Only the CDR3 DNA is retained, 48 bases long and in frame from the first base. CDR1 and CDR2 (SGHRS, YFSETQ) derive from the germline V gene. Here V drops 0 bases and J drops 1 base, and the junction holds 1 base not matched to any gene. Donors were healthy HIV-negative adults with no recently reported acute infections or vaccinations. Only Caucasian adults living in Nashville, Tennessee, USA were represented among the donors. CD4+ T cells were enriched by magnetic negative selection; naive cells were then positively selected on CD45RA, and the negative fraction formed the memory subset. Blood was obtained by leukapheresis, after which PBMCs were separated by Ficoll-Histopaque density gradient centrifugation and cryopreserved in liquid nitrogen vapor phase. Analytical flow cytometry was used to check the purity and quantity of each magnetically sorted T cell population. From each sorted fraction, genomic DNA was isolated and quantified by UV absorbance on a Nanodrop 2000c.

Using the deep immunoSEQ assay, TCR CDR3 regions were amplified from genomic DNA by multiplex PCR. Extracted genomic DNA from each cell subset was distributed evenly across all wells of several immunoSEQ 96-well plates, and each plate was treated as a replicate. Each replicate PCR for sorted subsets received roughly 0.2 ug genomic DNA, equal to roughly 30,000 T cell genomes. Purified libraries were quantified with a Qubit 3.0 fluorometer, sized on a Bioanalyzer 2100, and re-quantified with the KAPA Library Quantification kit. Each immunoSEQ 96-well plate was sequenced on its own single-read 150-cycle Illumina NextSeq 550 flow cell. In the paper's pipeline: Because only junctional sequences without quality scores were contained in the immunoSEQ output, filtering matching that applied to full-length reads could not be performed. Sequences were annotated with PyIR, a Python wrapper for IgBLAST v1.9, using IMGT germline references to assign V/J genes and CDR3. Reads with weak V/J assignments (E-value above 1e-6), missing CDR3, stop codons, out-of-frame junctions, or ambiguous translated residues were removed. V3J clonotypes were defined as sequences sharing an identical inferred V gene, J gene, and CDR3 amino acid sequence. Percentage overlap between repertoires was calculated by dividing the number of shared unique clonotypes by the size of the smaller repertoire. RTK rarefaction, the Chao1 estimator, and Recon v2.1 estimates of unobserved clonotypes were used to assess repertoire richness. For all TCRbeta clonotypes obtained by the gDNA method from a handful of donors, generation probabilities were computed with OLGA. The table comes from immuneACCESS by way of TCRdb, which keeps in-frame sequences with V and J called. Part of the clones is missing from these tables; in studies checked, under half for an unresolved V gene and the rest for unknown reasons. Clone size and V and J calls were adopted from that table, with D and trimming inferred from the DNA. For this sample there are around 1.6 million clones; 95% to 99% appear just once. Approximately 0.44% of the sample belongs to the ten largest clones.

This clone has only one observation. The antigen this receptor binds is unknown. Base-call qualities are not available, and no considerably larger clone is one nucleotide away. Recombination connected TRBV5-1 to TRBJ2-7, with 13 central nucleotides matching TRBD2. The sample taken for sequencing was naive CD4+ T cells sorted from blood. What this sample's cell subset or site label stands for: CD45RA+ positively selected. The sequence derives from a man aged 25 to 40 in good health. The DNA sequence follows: TGCGCCAGCAGCTTGGGGGGACTAGCGGGGTCCTACGAGCAGTACTTC. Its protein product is CASSLGGLAGSYEQYF.